A selection of T cell receptor beta chains follows, all from one sample in a study of shared clonotypes between healthy human individuals. Sequenced by immunoSEQ multiplex PCR; TCRdb stores in-frame clones only, minus some. Here the sample spans about 2.3 million clones, approximately 90% being singletons. Sequencing was carried out using naive CD4+ T cells from PBMCs. Source of these receptors: a man aged 18 to 29 in good health. Some clones in this sample may be carry-over from other donors' samples. CDR3s include the opening cysteine and the closing phenylalanine or tryptophan. A D gene is named only where the DNA matches it firmly. Clone size appears in some rows only: once, few, many, or a class for an expanded clone.

V: TRBV10-3; J: TRBJ2-2; D: TRBD1; size: NA; DNA: TGTGCCTTAAGGACAGGGGAGAGGACCGGGGAGCTGTTTTTT; CDR3: CALRTGERTGELFF
V: TRBV7-2; J: TRBJ2-1; D: NA; size: NA; DNA: TGTGCCAGCAGCGTTAACCGTCCGCCTGGTTCGCAGTTCTTC; CDR3: CASSVNRPPGSQFF
V: TRBV7-8; J: TRBJ1-2; D: TRBD1; size: few; DNA: TGTGCCAGCAGCCTCACCGGACAGGTGTGGGGCTACACCTTC; CDR3: CASSLTGQVWGYTF
V: TRBV5-1; J: TRBJ2-1; D: TRBD1; size: NA; DNA: TGCGCCAGCAGCTTGCCAGGACAGGGGTGGAATGAGCAGTTCTTC; CDR3: CASSLPGQGWNEQFF
V: TRBV4-1; J: TRBJ2-5; D: TRBD1; size: NA; DNA: TGCGCCAGCAGCCTCACTTGGAACAGGGGGATGGGAGAGACCCAGTACTTC; CDR3: CASSLTWNRGMGETQYF
V: TRBV30; J: TRBJ1-5; D: NA; size: NA; DNA: TGTGCCTGGAGTGCTCCTCCCGGTCAGCCCCAGCATTTT; CDR3: CAWSAPPGQPQHF
V: TRBV6-5; J: TRBJ1-3; D: NA; size: NA; DNA: TGTGCCAGCAGTTTAAGGGGAGGCCTCTCTGGAAACACCATATATTTT; CDR3: CASSLRGGLSGNTIYF
V: TRBV28; J: TRBJ1-2; D: NA; size: NA; DNA: TGTGCCAGCAGTTTCGTCAGAAACTCCTATGGCTACACCTTC; CDR3: CASSFVRNSYGYTF
V: TRBV5-6; J: TRBJ2-5; D: NA; size: NA; DNA: TGTGCCAGCAGCGTGAAGGAGACCCAGTACTTC; CDR3: CASSVKETQYF
V: TRBV19; J: TRBJ2-1; D: TRBD1; size: NA; DNA: TGTGCCAGTAGGAAAGACAGGGGTCCCTACAATGAGCAGTTCTTC; CDR3: CASRKDRGPYNEQFF
V: TRBV7-2; J: TRBJ2-6; D: TRBD2; size: NA; DNA: TGTGCCAGCAGCTTAATAGCGGGAGGGCTGACTTTC; CDR3: CASSLIAGGLTF
V: TRBV14; J: TRBJ1-2; D: NA; size: NA; DNA: TGTGCCAGCAGCCAGCCCCACGTGGACTCTCCCTTCGGCTACACCTTC; CDR3: CASSQPHVDSPFGYTF
V: TRBV7-2; J: TRBJ2-5; D: NA; size: once; DNA: TGTGCCAGCAGCTCCCTAGGTGGCGGGCGAGAAGAGACCCAGTACTTC; CDR3: CASSSLGGGREETQYF
V: TRBV30; J: TRBJ2-7; D: TRBD2; size: NA; DNA: TGTGCCTGGAGTTCGACTAGCGGGGCCCGGGAGCAGTACTTC; CDR3: CAWSSTSGAREQYF
V: TRBV19; J: TRBJ2-1; D: TRBD2; size: NA; DNA: TGTGCCAGTAGTTCAGCGGGAGTAGTCTACAATGAGCAGTTCTTC; CDR3: CASSSAGVVYNEQFF
V: TRBV9; J: TRBJ2-7; D: NA; size: NA; DNA: TGTGCCAGCAGCCCCTCCGGAGGGAGCTCCTACGAGCAGTACTTC; CDR3: CASSPSGGSSYEQYF
V: TRBV4-1; J: TRBJ2-1; D: NA; size: NA; DNA: TGCGCCAGCAGCCAACCTCTCGGGCCCGAGCAGTTCTTC; CDR3: CASSQPLGPEQFF
V: TRBV10-2; J: TRBJ2-5; D: NA; size: NA; DNA: TGCGCCAGCAGGGAATTACGGGGCCTGGAGACCCAGTACTTC; CDR3: CASRELRGLETQYF
V: TRBV19; J: TRBJ1-1; D: TRBD1; size: NA; DNA: TGTGCCAGTAGGGACAGGGGGCGCATAACGTGGGCTTTCTTT; CDR3: CASRDRGRITWAFF
V: TRBV5-1; J: TRBJ2-5; D: NA; size: NA; DNA: TGCGCCAGCAGCTTAGGGGGGGGCGAGACCCAGTACTTC; CDR3: CASSLGGGETQYF
V: TRBV28; J: TRBJ2-3; D: TRBD2; size: NA; DNA: TGTGCCAGCCAACCAGGGACTAGCGGAGATACGCAGTATTTT; CDR3: CASQPGTSGDTQYF
V: TRBV29-1; J: TRBJ2-1; D: NA; size: NA; DNA: TGCAGCGTAGCTCCCCGACTAGTTCTAGGTGAGCAGTTCTTC; CDR3: CSVAPRLVLGEQFF